This is a list of T cell receptor beta chains from one sample in a study of shared clonotypes between healthy human individuals. Profiled with immunoSEQ multiplex PCR; TCRdb holds only in-frame clones, not every one. The sample has around 2.5 million clones, roughly 93% seen once. The sequencing input was naive CD4+ T cells from PBMCs. The receptors here all came from a man younger than 35 in good health. Some clones in this sample may be carry-over from other donors' samples. The CDR3 runs from the conserved cysteine through the conserved F or W. The order of the fields is V gene, J gene, D gene, CDR3 length, clone size, CDR3 protein, CDR3 DNA. The D gene is left open where the match is weak. For some rows the clone size is stated as once, few or many, or as a class when expanded; others skip it.

>TRBV28|TRBJ1-2|NA|12|NA
CASLLGGYGYTF
TGTGCCAGCCTATTGGGCGGCTATGGCTACACCTTC
>TRBV7-8|TRBJ2-7|NA|14|NA
CASSSRGSTYEQYF
TGTGCCAGCAGCTCCCGGGGGTCGACCTACGAGCAGTACTTC
>TRBV18|TRBJ2-7|NA|15|NA
CASSPPRGASYEQYF
TGTGCCAGCTCACCACCGCGAGGAGCTTCCTACGAGCAGTACTTC
>TRBV7-9|TRBJ1-5|NA|14|NA
CASSISGSNQPQHF
TGTGCCAGCAGCATTTCCGGGAGCAATCAGCCCCAGCATTTT
>TRBV5-4|TRBJ2-3|NA|16|NA
CASSQGGVRSTDTQYF
TGTGCCAGCAGCCAAGGGGGTGTACGTAGCACAGATACGCAGTATTTT
>TRBV19|TRBJ2-3|NA|15|NA
CASSPGWDDTDTQYF
TGTGCCAGTAGCCCCGGTTGGGACGACACAGATACGCAGTATTTT
>TRBV4-1|TRBJ2-3|NA|17|few
CASSQKVGTSYTDTQYF
TGCGCCAGCAGCCAAAAAGTGGGGACTTCCTACACAGATACGCAGTATTTT
>TRBV6-6|TRBJ1-2|TRBD1|16|NA
CASSYSIGGQEGACLF
TGTGCCAGCAGTTACTCAATTGGTGGACAGGAAGGGGCCTGCCTCTTC
>TRBV20-1|TRBJ2-5|NA|11|NA
CSAEGGETQYF
TGCAGTGCCGAGGGGGGAGAGACCCAGTACTTC
>TRBV7-9|TRBJ1-6|NA|16|NA
CASSLDSGVGNSPLHF
TGTGCCAGCAGCTTAGATTCAGGGGTGGGGAATTCACCCCTCCACTTT
>TRBV15|TRBJ2-3|NA|14|NA
CATSRAARTDTQYF
TGTGCCACCAGCAGAGCGGCAAGGACAGATACGCAGTATTTT
>TRBV5-4|TRBJ1-2|TRBD1|17|NA
CASSIPGQGIKTDGYTF
TGCGCCAGCAGCATTCCGGGACAGGGTATTAAAACAGATGGCTACACCTTC
>TRBV27|TRBJ2-7|NA|15|NA
CASSPGWENSYEQYF
TGTGCCAGCAGTCCTGGGTGGGAGAACTCCTACGAGCAGTACTTC
>TRBV4-2|TRBJ1-1|TRBD1|14|NA
CASSLQGFNTEAFF
TGTGCCAGCAGCCTACAGGGGTTCAACACTGAAGCTTTCTTT